A single sample gave rise to the 16 T cell receptor delta chains below, sequenced in a study of gamma-delta T cells after stem cell transplantation. TCRdb reapplied CATT to the RT-PCR reads. The sample includes over 1,400 delta-chain clones, 6.5% of them seen just once. Sequenced sample: gamma-delta T cells. The source of these receptors is a human donor. It is not recorded whose cells these are; they may come from a transplant donor.

About this clone itself: The TCRdb protein comes from a much larger clone and disagrees with this DNA's translation at residue 11, likely due to a read error; the protein given here is derived from the DNA. The rearrangement uses TRDV2 and TRDJ3; TRDD3 agrees at 8 bases. Germline CDR1 is GEAIGNYY and CDR2 is EKD. V shed 3 bases and J 0 bases; nucleotides not matched to a gene: 18. This CDR3 spans 22 amino acids. The CDR3 sequence is CACDQAGTGGPDRSWDTRQMFF. CDR3 nucleotides: TGTGCCTGTGACCAGGCGGGTACTGGGGGCCCCGACCGCTCCTGGGACACCCGACAGATGTTTTTC.

With respect to this clone: TCRdb assigns this DNA the protein of a much larger clone, which departs from its translation at residue 3; this likely reflects a read error, and the protein shown comes from translating the DNA. V gene TRDV2 combines with J gene TRDJ1; 9 positions match TRDD3. The CDR3 is 16 residues long. Germline V gene data show CDR1 as GEAIGNYY and CDR2 as EKD. CDR3 nucleotides: TGTGCCCGTGACTACACTGGGGGAACGTACACCGATAAACTCATCTTT. Encoded protein: CARDYTGGTYTDKLIF.

By share, this clone counts as large. Distinct nucleotide sequences in the sample also encode this CDR3. The chain couples TRDV2 to TRDJ1; TRDD3 aligns across 7 bases. Germline assignment: CDR1 GEAIGNYY and CDR2 EKD. The J segment lost 0 bases and the V segment lost 3 bases, leaving 27 bases of the junction unmatched. The CDR3 is made up of 22 amino acids. This CDR3 is CACDSVAGMVGLGREDTDKLIF. Here the CDR3 DNA reads TGTGCCTGTGACTCCGTGGCGGGCATGGTGGGACTGGGGAGGGAGGACACCGATAAACTCATCTTT.

The chain links TRDV2 to TRDJ1; 7 positions match TRDD3. The V and J ends lost 0 bases and 0 bases, in that order; junction bases with no gene match: 15. Germline CDR1 is GEAIGNYY and CDR2 is EKD. The length of the CDR3 is 19 residues. CDR3 in amino acids: CACDTLLGGYARYTDKLIF. The CDR3 coding sequence is TGTGCCTGTGACACCCTACTGGGCGGATACGCAAGGTACACCGATAAACTCATCTTT.

By proportion, this clone is large. This may be a read error: a much more frequent sequence differs by one nucleotide. Other DNA sequences of this sample code for an identical CDR3. The V and J genes are TRDV2 and TRDJ3, with unresolved D. CDR1 is GEAIGNYY and CDR2 is EKD in the germline V gene. The CDR3 has 18 residues. V lost 0 bases to trimming and J lost 0 bases, with 11 bases between them. CDR3 nucleotide sequence: TGTGCCTGTGACACCGTAAGTACTCGCTCCTGGGACACCCGACAGATGTTTTTC. Translation: CACDTVSTRSWDTRQMFF.

This clone was observed a handful of times. A read error is the likely source, as a far larger clone sits one nucleotide away. Other DNA sequences in this sample translate to the same CDR3. The rearrangement links TRDV2 to TRDJ1; a weak D match, TRDD3 (6 bases). This CDR3 has 15 amino acids. Germline lookup yields CDR1 GEAIGNYY and CDR2 EKD. The V end was cut by 1 base, the J end by 0 bases, with 11 bases between. The chain's CDR3 is CACDTWGEYTDKLIF. DNA of the CDR3: TGTGCCTGTGACACTTGGGGGGAGTACACCGATAAACTCATCTTT.

As regards this clone: One base separates it from a far larger clone, so it is likely a read error. In the same sample, other DNA sequences code for this CDR3. This sequence joins TRDV2 and TRDJ3; 8 nucleotides line up with TRDD3. The CDR3 extends over 19 amino acids. Germline V gene data show CDR1 as GEAIGNYY and CDR2 as EKD. The CDR3 nucleotides read TGTGCCTGTGACACGTCTGGGGGACCGAGCTCCTGGGACACCCGACAGATGTTTTTT. Amino acids: CACDTSGGPSSWDTRQMFF.

This clone was seen a few times. A far larger clone is a single base away, which makes a read error likely. In the same sample, other DNA sequences code for this CDR3. The chain has TRDV2 and TRDJ1; 9 bases agree with TRDD3. Germline CDR1 and CDR2: GEAIGNYY and EKD. This CDR3 is 17 amino acids long. The CDR3 loop reads CACDRLLGDAYTDKLIF. The CDR3 DNA reads TGCGCCTGTGATCGCTTACTGGGGGACGCGTACACCGATAAACTCATCTTT.

This clone has more than one count but fewer than ten. A far bigger clonotype differs at one base, so this is likely a read error. Other DNA sequences within the sample encode an identical CDR3. The genes are TRDV2 and TRDJ1, with D possibly being TRDD2 or TRDD3 (6 bases each). The V gene's germline CDR1 is GEAIGNYY and CDR2 EKD. CDR3 length: 21 residues. The V and J ends lost 0 bases and 5 bases respectively, with 33 bases between them. CDR3 nucleotides: TGTGCCTGTGACACCTTACCGTATTTTTCCAGTAGTCCTACGTGGGGGGATAAACTCATCTTT. Translated: CACDTLPYFSSSPTWGDKLIF.

This clone was counted a few times. TCRdb's protein for this DNA is that of a much larger clone and differs from the translation at residue 10, likely a read error; the protein shown is the DNA translation. The CDR3 sequence is CACDTVGGTRHTDKLIF. The CDR3 nucleotides read TGTGCCTGTGACACCGTGGGCGGTACTAGACACACCGATAAACTCATCTTT. This chain uses TRDV2 with TRDJ1; D remains unclear. The V gene lost 0 bases and the J gene lost 0 bases, with 16 bases spanning the gap. The CDR3 is 17 amino acids. CDR1 is GEAIGNYY, CDR2 EKD, per germline.

This clone was detected a few times. TCRdb lists the protein of a much larger clone for this DNA, which differs at residue 5, so this is likely a read error; the protein given here is translated from the DNA itself. This chain connects TRDV2 to TRDJ3; TRDD3 aligns across 7 bases. In germline, CDR1 is GEAIGNYY, CDR2 EKD. The J segment lost 1 base and the V segment lost 3 bases, leaving 14 bases of the junction unmatched. There are 20 residues in the CDR3. CDR3 bases: TGTGCCTGTGACGCCTTACTGGGGCCCCGGGGGTCCTGGGACACCCGACAGATGTTTTTC. Protein: CACDALLGPRGSWDTRQMFF.

With regard to this clone: TCRdb pairs this DNA with a much larger clone's protein that differs at residue 16, likely a read error; the protein shown was translated from the DNA. CDR3 DNA: TGTGCCTGTGACACTATTACTGGGGGATACGAGTACACCGATAAACCCATCTTT. The encoded protein is CACDTITGGYEYTDKPIF. The V call is TRDV2, the J call TRDJ1; 13 nucleotides match TRDD3. The CDR3 is 18 amino acids. Germline assignment: CDR1 GEAIGNYY and CDR2 EKD.

The table lists this clone with a few counts. Translating this DNA gives a protein that differs at residue 4 from the TCRdb one, which belongs to a much larger clone; a read error is likely, and the protein shown is this translation. The V call is TRDV2, the J call TRDJ1; D possibly corresponds to TRDD1 (5 bases). Germline lookup yields CDR1 GEAIGNYY and CDR2 EKD. CDR3 size: 19 residues. Trimming shortened V by 5 bases and J by 0 bases, and 27 bases separated the two germline ends. The CDR3 DNA reads TGTGCCTGTGGCACGCTGGCGAGAAATCTAGAAACGGACACCGATAAACTCATCTTT. Translating it yields CACGTLARNLETDTDKLIF.

Note on this clone: TCRdb lists the protein of a much larger clone for this DNA, which differs at residue 16, so this is likely a read error; the protein given here is translated from the DNA itself. The chain uses TRDV2 and TRDJ3; 11 bases line up with TRDD3. This CDR3 region has 21 residues. The germline CDR1 and CDR2 sequences are GEAIGNYY and EKD. The CDR3 reads CACDTAGLGDTRAWDARQMFF. CDR3 nucleotide sequence: TGTGCCTGTGACACCGCGGGGCTGGGGGATACCCGCGCCTGGGACGCCCGACAGATGTTTTTC.

This clone was seen a handful of times. The protein held in TCRdb is that of a much larger clone and does not match this DNA's translation at residue 8, likely because of a read error; the protein shown is translated from the DNA. The V gene is TRDV2, the J gene TRDJ1; 9 bases are shared with TRDD3. CDR3 length: 19 residues. The germline V gene has CDR1 GEAIGNYY and CDR2 EKD. V shed 0 bases, J shed 0 bases, and the junction held 13 bases outside the gene matches. In DNA, the CDR3 is TGTGCCTGTGACACCGTTAGTGCTGGGGGATCCACATACACCGATAAACTCATCTTT. It yields the protein CACDTVSAGGSTYTDKLIF.

Worth noting for this clone: TCRdb lists the protein of a much larger clone for this DNA, which differs at residue 9, so this is likely a read error; the protein given here is translated from the DNA itself. The rearrangement links TRDV1 to TRDJ1, with 10 bases aligning to TRDD3. The CDR3 is made up of 23 amino acids. V shed 5 bases and J 0 bases; nucleotides not matched to a gene: 27. Germline values: CDR1 TSWWSYY, CDR2 QGS. The CDR3 coding sequence is TGTGCTCTTGGGACACCAAAGGACCTCCTACGTATTGGGGGATACTTATACACCGATAAACTCATCTTT. It yields the protein CALGTPKDLLRIGGYLYTDKLIF.